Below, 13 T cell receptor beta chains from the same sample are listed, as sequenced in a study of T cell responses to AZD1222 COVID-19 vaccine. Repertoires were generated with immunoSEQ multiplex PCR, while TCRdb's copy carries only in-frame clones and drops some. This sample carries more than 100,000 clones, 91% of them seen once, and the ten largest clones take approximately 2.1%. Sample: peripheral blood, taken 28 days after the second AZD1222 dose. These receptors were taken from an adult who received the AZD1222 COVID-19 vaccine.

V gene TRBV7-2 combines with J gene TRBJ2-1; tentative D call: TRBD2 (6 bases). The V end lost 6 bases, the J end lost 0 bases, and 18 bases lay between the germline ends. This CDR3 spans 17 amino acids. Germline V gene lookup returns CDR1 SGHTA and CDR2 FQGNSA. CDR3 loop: CASRLVLGGVSYNEQFF. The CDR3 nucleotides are TGTGCCAGCAGACTAGTCCTGGGCGGGGTCTCCTACAATGAGCAGTTCTTC.

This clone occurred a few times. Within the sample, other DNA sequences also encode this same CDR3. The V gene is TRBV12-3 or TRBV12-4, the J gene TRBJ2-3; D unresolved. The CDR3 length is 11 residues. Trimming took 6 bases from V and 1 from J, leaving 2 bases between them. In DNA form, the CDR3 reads TGTGCCAGCAGCCGCACAGATACGCAGTATTTT. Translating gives CASSRTDTQYF.

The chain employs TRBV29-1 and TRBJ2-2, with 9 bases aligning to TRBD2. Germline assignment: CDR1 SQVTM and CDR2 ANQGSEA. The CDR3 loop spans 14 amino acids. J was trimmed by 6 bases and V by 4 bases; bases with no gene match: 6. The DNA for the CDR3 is TGCAGCGTTGTCCTAGCGGGATCCGCCGGGGAGCTGTTTTTT. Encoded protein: CSVVLAGSAGELFF.

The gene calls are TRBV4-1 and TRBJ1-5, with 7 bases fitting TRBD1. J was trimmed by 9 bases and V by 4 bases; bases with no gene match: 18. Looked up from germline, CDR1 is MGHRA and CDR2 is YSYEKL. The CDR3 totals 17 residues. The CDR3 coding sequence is TGCGCCAGCAGCCTCCGATCGGGAGGACAGGTCCCCTGGCCCCAGCATTTT. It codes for CASSLRSGGQVPWPQHF.

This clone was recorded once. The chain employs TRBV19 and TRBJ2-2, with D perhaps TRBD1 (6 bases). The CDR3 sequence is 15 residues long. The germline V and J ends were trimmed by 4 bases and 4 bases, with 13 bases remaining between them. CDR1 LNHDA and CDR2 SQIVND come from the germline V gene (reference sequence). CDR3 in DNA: TGTGCCAGTAGTAACCACAGGGAACCCACCGGGGAGCTGTTTTTT. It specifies CASSNHREPTGELFF.

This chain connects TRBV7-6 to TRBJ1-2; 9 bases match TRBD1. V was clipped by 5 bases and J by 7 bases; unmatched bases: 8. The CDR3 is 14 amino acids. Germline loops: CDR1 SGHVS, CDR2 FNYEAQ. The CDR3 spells CASSQGQGLGGYTF. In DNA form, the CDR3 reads TGTGCCAGCAGCCAAGGACAGGGGTTGGGTGGCTACACCTTC.

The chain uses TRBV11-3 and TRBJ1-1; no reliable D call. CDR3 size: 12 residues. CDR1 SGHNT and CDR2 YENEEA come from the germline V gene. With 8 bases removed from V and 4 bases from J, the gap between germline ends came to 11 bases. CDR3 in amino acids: CASSASGTEAFF. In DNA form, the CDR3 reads TGTGCCAGCTCCGCCTCAGGCACTGAAGCTTTCTTT.

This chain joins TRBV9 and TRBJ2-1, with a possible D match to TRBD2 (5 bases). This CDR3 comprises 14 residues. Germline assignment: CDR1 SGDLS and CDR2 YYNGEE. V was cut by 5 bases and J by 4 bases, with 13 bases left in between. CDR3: CASRDRGEYNEQFF. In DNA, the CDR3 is TGTGCCAGCAGGGACCGGGGAGAATACAATGAGCAGTTCTTC.

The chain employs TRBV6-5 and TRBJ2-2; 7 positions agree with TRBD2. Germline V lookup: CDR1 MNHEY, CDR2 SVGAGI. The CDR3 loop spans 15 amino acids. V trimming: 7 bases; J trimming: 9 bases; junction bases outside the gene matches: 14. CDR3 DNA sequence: TGTGCCAGCACCCCCGGGGGGTGGGGGGGACGGGAGCTGTTTTTT. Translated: CASTPGGWGGRELFF.

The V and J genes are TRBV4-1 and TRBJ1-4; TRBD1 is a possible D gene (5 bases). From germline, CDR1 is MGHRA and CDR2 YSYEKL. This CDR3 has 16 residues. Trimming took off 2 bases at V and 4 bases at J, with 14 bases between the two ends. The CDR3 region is CASSQFRDSNNEKLFF. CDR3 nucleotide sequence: TGCGCCAGCAGCCAATTCCGGGACTCGAATAATGAAAAACTGTTTTTT.

The CDR3 region is CASSLDGNNYGYTF. DNA for the CDR3: TGCGCCAGCAGCTTGGATGGCAATAACTATGGCTACACCTTC. The chain carries TRBV5-1 and TRBJ1-2; no reliable D call. V was clipped by 0 bases and J by 1 base, with 7 bases between them. Germline V gene data show CDR1 as SGHRS and CDR2 as YFSETQ. The CDR3 has 14 amino acids.

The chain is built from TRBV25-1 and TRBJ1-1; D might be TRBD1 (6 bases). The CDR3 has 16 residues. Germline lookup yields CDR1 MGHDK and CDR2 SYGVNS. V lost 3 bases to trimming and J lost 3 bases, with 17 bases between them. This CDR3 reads CASSEVGGGQDTEAFF. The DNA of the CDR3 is TGTGCCAGCAGTGAGGTAGGCGGGGGGCAGGACACTGAAGCTTTCTTT.

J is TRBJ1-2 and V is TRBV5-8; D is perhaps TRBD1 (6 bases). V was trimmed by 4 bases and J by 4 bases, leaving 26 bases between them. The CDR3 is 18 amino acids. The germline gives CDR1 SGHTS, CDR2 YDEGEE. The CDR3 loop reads CASSLIQGIYLLPYGYTF. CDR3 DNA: TGTGCCAGCAGCCTGATACAGGGTATCTATCTTCTGCCCTATGGCTACACCTTC.